The present T cell receptor beta chain was sequenced within a study of neurological immune-mediated disorders. Findings and caveats of the study: The absence of shared CDR3 amino acid sequences among expanded clones across subjects suggests private repertoires in all groups.

The sample holds many counts of this clonotype. No antigen is known for it. Each sorted-subset library came from around 1 million CD4+ or CD8+ T cells. The yield of each sequencing run was over 170 million TCR-beta sequences from 15-18 subjects. MiXCR, applied by TCRdb to the 5' RACE reads, yields one record per CDR3 protein. Counted here are about 21,000 distinct CDR3 sequences, around 7.6% occurring once; the ten biggest clones make up around a sixth. Germline V gene sequence: CDR1 SGHKS, CDR2 YYEKEE (reference sequence). V was clipped by 4 bases and J by 0 bases; unmatched bases: 7. The CDR3 has 15 residues.

The J gene is TRBJ2-7, the V gene TRBV5-5, with 7 positions matching TRBD1. Material for sequencing was CD8+ T cells from blood. This sequence originates from a woman aged 25 to 39 with HTLV-1-associated myelopathy (HAM/TSP). The chain's CDR3 is CASSLLTGSSYEQYF. The CDR3 region has the DNA TGTGCCAGCAGCCTCCTGACAGGGAGCTCCTACGAGCAGTACTTC.